This T cell receptor (beta chain) emerged from a study of T cells in Graves' hyperthyroidism and ophthalmopathy. The study's findings and limits: Stable hyperthyroidism was separated from ophthalmopathy by a model based on 13 V-J features.

This clonotype was seen at least ten times. As yet, its antigen is unknown. The TCR beta CDR3 regions underwent amplification using RNA transcripts as the source. The HTBI set primed first-round TCR CDR3 RT-PCR. TCRdb re-derived calls from the multiplex PCR reads in MiXCR, one entry per CDR3 protein. Among about 360,000 distinct CDR3 sequences listed, roughly 19% were seen once. This CDR3 has 12 amino acids. Looked up from germline, CDR1 is LNHNV and CDR2 is YYDKDF (reference sequence). V was clipped by 2 bases and J by 3 bases, with 2 bases between them. The sample comprised blood. V is TRBV15 and J is TRBJ1-5; no definite D call. This clonotype originated in a woman between 18 and 29 years old with Graves' hyperthyroidism. For the CDR3, the DNA is TGTGCCACCAGCAGATTCAATCAGCCCCAGCATTTT. This encodes CATSRFNQPQHF.